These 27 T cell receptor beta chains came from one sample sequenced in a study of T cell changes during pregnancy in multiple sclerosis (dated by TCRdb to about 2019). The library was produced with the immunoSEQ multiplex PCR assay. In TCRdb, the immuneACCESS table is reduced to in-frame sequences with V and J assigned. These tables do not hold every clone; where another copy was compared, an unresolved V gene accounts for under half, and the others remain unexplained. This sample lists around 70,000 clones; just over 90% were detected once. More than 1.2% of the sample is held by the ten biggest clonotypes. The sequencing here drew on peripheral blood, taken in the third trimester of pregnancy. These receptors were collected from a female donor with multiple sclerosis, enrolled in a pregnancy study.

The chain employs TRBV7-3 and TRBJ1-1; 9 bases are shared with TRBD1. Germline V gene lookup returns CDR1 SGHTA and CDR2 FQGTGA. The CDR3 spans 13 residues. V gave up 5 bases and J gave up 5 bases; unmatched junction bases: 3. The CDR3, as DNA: TGTGCCAGCAGCCCCGGACAGGGGACTGAAGCTTTCTTT. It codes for CASSPGQGTEAFF.

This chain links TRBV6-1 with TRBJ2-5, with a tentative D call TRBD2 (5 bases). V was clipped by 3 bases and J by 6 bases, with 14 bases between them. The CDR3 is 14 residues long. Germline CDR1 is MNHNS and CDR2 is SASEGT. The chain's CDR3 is CASSEDSWLKTQYF. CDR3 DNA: TGTGCCAGCAGTGAGGACTCGTGGTTGAAGACCCAGTACTTC.

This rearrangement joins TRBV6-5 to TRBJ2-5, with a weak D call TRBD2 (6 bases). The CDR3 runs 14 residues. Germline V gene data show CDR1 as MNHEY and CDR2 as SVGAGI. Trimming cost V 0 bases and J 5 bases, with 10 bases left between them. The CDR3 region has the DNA TGTGCCAGCAGTTACTCTCGCGGGAAGGAGACCCAGTACTTC. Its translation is CASSYSRGKETQYF.

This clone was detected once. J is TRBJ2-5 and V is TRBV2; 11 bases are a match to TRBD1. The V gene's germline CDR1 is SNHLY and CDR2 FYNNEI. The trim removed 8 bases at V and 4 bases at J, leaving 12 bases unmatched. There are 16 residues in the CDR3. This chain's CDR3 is CASSSGQGAAGETQYF. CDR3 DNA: TGTGCCAGCTCCTCCGGACAGGGGGCTGCGGGAGAGACCCAGTACTTC.

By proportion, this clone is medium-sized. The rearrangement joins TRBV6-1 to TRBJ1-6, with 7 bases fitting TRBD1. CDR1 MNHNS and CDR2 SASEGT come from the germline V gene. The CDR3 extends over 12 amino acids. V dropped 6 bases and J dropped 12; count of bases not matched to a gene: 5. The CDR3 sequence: CASRDTGVPLHF. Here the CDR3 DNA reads TGTGCCAGCAGAGACACAGGGGTACCCCTCCACTTT.

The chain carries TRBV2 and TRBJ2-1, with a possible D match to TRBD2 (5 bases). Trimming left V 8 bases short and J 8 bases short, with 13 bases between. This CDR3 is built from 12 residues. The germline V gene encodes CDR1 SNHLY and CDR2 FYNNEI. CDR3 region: CASSQTGYEQFF. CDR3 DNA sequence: TGTGCCAGCTCCCAGACGGGGTATGAGCAGTTCTTC.

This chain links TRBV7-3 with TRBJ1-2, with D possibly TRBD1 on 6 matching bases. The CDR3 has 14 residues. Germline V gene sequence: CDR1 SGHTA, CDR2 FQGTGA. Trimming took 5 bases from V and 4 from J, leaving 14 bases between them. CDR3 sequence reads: CASSPDRNSYGYTF. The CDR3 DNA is TGTGCCAGCAGCCCGGACAGAAACTCCTATGGCTACACCTTC. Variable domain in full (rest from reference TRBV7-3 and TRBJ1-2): GAGVSQTPSNKVTEKGKYVELRCDPISGHTALYWYRQSLGQGPEFLIYFQGTGAADDSGLPNDRFFAVRPEGSVSTLKIQRTERGDSAVYLCASSPDRNSYGYTFGSGTRLTVV.

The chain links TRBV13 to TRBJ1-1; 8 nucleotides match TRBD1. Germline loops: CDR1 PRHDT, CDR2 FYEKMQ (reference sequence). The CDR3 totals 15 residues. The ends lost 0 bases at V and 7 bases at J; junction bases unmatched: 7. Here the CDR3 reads CASSLGGQGAHEAFF. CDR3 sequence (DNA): TGTGCCAGCAGCTTAGGGGGTCAGGGGGCTCATGAAGCTTTCTTT.

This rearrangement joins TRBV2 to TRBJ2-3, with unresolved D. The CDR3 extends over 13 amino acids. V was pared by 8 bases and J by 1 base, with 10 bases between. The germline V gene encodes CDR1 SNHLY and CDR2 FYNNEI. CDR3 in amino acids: CASLPLRTDTQYF. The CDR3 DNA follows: TGTGCCAGCCTTCCCCTCCGCACAGATACGCAGTATTTT.

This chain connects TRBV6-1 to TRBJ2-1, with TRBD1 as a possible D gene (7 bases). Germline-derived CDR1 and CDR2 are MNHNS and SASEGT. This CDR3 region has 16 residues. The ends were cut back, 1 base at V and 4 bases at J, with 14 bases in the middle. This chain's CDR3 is CASSEGPGGLYNEQFF. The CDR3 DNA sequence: TGTGCCAGCAGTGAAGGACCAGGGGGGTTATACAATGAGCAGTTCTTC.

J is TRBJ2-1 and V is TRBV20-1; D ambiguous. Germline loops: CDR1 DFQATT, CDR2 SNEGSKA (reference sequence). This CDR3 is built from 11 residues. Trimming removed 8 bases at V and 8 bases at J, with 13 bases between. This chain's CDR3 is CSPKRTDEQFF. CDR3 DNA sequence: TGCAGTCCAAAACGTACGGATGAGCAGTTCTTC.

The CDR3 DNA reads as TGTGCCAGCAGTTACGCCCCGGGACAGGGGTCCGAGCAGTACTTC. This encodes CASSYAPGQGSEQYF. V is TRBV6-6 and J is TRBJ2-7, with 10 bases matching TRBD1. V shed 2 bases, J shed 6 bases, and the junction held 7 bases outside the gene matches. The length of the CDR3 is 15 residues. The V gene's germline CDR1 is MNHNY and CDR2 SVGAGI (reference sequence).

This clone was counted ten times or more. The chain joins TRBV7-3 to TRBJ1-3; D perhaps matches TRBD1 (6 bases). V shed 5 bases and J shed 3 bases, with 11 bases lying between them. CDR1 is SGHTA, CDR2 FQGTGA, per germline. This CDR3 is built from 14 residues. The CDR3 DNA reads TGTGCCAGCAGCGAGCAGGGGTATGGAAACACCATATATTTT. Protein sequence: CASSEQGYGNTIYF.

The CDR3 sequence: CASREGTGRVTEAFF. CDR3 bases: TGTGCCAGCAGGGAAGGGACAGGGAGGGTCACTGAAGCTTTCTTT. The V call is TRBV28, the J call TRBJ1-1, with TRBD1 identical over 9 bases. Losses at the gene ends were 6 bases for V and 4 bases for J; bases not matched to a gene: 9. This CDR3 is built from 15 residues. Germline V lookup: CDR1 MDHEN, CDR2 SYDVKM.

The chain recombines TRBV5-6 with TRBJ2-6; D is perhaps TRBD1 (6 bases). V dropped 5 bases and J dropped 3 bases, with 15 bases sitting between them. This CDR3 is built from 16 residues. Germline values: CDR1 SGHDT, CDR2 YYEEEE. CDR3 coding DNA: TGTGCCAGCAGTCGAAACAGGGATCGTGGGGCCAACGTCCTGACTTTC. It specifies CASSRNRDRGANVLTF. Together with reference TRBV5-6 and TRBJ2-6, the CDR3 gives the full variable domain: DAGVTQSPTHLIKTRGQQVTLRCSPKSGHDTVSWYQQALGQGPQFIFQYYEEEERQRGNFPDRFSGHQFPNYSSELNVNALLLGDSALYLCASSRNRDRGANVLTFGAGSRLTVL.

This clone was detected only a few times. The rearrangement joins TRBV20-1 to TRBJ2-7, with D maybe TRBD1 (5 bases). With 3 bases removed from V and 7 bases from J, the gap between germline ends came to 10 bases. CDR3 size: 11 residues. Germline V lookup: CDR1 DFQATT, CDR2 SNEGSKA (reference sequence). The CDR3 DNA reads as TGCAGTGCTAGGACAGTGATTGAGCAGTACTTC. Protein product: CSARTVIEQYF.

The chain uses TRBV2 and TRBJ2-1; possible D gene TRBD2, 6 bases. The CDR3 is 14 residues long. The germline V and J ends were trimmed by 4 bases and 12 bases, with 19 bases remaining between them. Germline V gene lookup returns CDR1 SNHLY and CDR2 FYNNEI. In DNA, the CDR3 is TGTGCCAGCAGTGGCCTAATACGGGGACTTTGGCAGTTCTTC. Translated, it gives CASSGLIRGLWQFF.

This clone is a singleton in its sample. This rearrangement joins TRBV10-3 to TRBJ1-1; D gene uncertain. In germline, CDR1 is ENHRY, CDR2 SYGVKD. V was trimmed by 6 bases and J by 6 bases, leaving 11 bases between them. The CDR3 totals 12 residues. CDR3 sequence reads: CAISENTAEAFF. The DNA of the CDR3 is TGTGCCATCAGCGAAAACACAGCTGAAGCTTTCTTT.

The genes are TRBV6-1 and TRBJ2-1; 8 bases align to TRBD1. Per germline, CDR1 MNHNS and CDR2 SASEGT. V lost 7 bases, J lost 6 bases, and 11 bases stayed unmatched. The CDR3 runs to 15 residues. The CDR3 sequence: CASTGGQGESNEQFF. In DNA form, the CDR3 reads TGTGCCAGCACCGGAGGACAGGGAGAATCCAATGAGCAGTTCTTC.

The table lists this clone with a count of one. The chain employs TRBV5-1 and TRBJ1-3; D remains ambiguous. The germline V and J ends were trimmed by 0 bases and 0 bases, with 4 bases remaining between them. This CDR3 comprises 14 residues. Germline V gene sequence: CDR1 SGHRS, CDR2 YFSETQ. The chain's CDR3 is CASSLGSSGNTIYF. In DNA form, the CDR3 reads TGCGCCAGCAGCTTGGGCAGCTCTGGAAACACCATATATTTT.

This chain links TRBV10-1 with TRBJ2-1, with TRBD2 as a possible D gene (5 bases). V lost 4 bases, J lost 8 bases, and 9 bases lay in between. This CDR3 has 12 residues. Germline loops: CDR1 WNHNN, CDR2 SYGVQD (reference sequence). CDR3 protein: CASSGAGDEQFF. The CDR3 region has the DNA TGCGCCAGCAGTGGGGCGGGCGATGAGCAGTTCTTC.

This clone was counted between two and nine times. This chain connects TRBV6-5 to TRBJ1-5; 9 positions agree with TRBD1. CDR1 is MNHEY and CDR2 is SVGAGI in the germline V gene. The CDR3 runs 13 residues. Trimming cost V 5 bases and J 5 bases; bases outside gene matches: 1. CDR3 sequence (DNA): TGTGCCAGCAGTCGACAGGGGGATCAGCCCCAGCATTTT. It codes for CASSRQGDQPQHF.

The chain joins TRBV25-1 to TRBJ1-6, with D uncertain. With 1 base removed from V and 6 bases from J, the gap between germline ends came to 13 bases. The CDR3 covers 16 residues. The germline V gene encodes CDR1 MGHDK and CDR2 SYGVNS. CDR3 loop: CASSESGFASNSPLHF. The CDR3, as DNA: TGTGCCAGCAGTGAATCGGGATTTGCCAGTAATTCACCCCTCCACTTT. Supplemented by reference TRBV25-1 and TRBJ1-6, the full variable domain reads EADIYQTPRYLVIGTGKKITLECSQTMGHDKMYWYQQDPGMELHLIHYSYGVNSTEKGDLSSESTVSRIRTEHFPLTLESARPSHTSQYLCASSESGFASNSPLHFGNGTRLTVT.

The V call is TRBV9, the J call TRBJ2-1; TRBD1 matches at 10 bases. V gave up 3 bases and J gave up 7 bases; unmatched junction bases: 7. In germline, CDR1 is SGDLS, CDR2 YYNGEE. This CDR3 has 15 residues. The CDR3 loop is CASSATGQGNNEQFF. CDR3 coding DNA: TGTGCCAGCAGCGCGACGGGACAGGGGAATAATGAGCAGTTCTTC.

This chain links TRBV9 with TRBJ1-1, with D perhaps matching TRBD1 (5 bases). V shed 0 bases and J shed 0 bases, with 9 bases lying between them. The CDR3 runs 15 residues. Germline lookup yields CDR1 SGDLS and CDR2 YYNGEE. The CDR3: CASSVGKDMNTEAFF. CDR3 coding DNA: TGTGCCAGCAGCGTAGGGAAGGACATGAACACTGAAGCTTTCTTT.

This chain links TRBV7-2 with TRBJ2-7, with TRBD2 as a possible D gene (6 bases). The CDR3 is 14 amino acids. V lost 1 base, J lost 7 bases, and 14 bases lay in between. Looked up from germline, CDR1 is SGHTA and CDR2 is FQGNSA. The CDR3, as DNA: TGTGCCAGCAGCTTAGACGGCGGGACTGGGGAGCAGTACTTC. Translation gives CASSLDGGTGEQYF.

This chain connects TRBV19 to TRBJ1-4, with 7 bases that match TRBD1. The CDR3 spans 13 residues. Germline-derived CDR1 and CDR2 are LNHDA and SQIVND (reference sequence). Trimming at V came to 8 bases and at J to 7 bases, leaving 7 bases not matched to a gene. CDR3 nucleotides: TGTGCCAGTCTCCCAGGGGGTTCTGAAAAACTGTTTTTT. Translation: CASLPGGSEKLFF.